These 7 T cell receptor beta chains originate from one sample sequenced in a study of blood T cell repertoires in COVID-19. Libraries were prepared by immunoSEQ multiplex PCR; TCRdb keeps only in-frame clonotypes and omits some of them. Altogether around 180,000 clones are present, roughly four fifths being singletons, with the ten largest covering more than 10%. Sequencing input: PBMCs or T cells enriched from blood (not recorded which). These TCRs come from a man aged 45-65 years who had recovered from COVID-19.

CDR3 residues: CASSIHQGPGNTIYF. CDR3 sequence (DNA): TGTGCCAGCAGCATACACCAGGGGCCTGGAAACACCATATATTTT. The genes are TRBV7-2 and TRBJ1-3, with a tentative D call TRBD1 (6 bases). The V gene's germline CDR1 is SGHTA and CDR2 FQGNSA. The CDR3 length is 15 residues. Trimming removed 5 bases at V and 2 bases at J, with 13 bases between.

The chain is built from TRBV3-1 (or the pseudogene TRBV3-2) and TRBJ2-5, with 9 bases that match TRBD2. From germline, CDR1 is LGHDT and CDR2 YNNKEL (reference sequence). The CDR3 loop spans 14 amino acids. Trimming took 4 bases from V and 5 from J; bases not matched to a gene: 5. The CDR3 reads CASSPSGAGETQYF. DNA of the CDR3: TGTGCCAGCAGCCCTAGCGGGGCTGGGGAGACCCAGTACTTC.

The chain recombines TRBV19 with TRBJ1-1; 8 bases are shared with TRBD1. Per the germline V gene, CDR1 is LNHDA and CDR2 is SQIVND (reference sequence). With V trimmed by 1 base and J by 6 bases, 4 bases remained unmatched. The CDR3 has 14 amino acids. For the CDR3, the DNA is TGTGCCAGTAGTATAGCTACAGGGGGACCTGAAGCTTTCTTT. Translating gives CASSIATGGPEAFF. Supplemented by reference TRBV19 and TRBJ1-1, the full variable domain reads DGGITQSPKYLFRKEGQNVTLSCEQNLNHDAMYWYRQDPGQGLRLIYYSQIVNDFQKGDIAEGYSVSREKKESFPLTVTSAQKNPTAFYLCASSIATGGPEAFFGQGTRLTVV.

The rearrangement joins TRBV11-2 to TRBJ2-1; 11 positions match TRBD2. The CDR3 sequence is 17 residues long. With V trimmed by 4 bases and J by 7 bases, 12 bases remained unmatched. Germline CDR1 and CDR2: SGHAT and FQNNGV. The CDR3 sequence: CASSSRGASGGLNEQFF. CDR3 sequence (DNA): TGTGCCAGCAGCTCCCGTGGGGCTAGCGGGGGGCTTAATGAGCAGTTCTTC.

The rearrangement joins TRBV11-2 to TRBJ2-5; tentative D call: TRBD1 (5 bases). Germline CDR1 SGHAT, CDR2 FQNNGV. V shed 0 bases and J shed 2 bases, with 13 bases lying between them. The CDR3 is 16 amino acids. CDR3 loop: CASSLEGRGFQETQYF. The CDR3 nucleotides read TGTGCCAGCAGCTTAGAGGGGCGTGGGTTTCAAGAGACCCAGTACTTC.

V and J are TRBV30 and TRBJ1-1, with TRBD1 identical over 7 bases. Germline V gene lookup returns CDR1 GTSNPN and CDR2 SVGIG (reference sequence). The CDR3 spans 14 residues. Trimming removed 0 bases from V and 10 bases from J; junction bases left unmatched: 11. The CDR3 sequence: CAWSVPGTVFTAFF. The CDR3 DNA sequence: TGTGCCTGGAGTGTACCCGGGACAGTTTTTACAGCTTTCTTT.

V and J are TRBV28 and TRBJ1-2, with D possibly matching TRBD1 (5 bases). Trimming stripped 5 bases from V and 6 bases from J, with 13 bases between. This CDR3 is 13 amino acids long. CDR1 MDHEN and CDR2 SYDVKM come from the germline V gene. CDR3 sequence: CASSRSGIHGYTF. For the CDR3, the DNA is TGTGCCAGCAGTCGCTCAGGGATCCATGGCTACACCTTC.